This T cell receptor beta chain was recorded in a study of T cells expressing NK-cell markers. Looking at the study overall: Source material for TCR beta repertoires consisted of sorted CD3+CD56+NKG2C+, CD3+CD56+NKG2C- and CD3+CD56-NKG2C+ T cells.

With the 5' RACE reads reprocessed, TCRdb shows one record per CDR3 protein and no DNA. Its table records hundreds of thousands of distinct CDR3 sequences. The sample taken for sequencing was blood T cells: a sorted CD56 or NKG2C T cell subset, CD4+ or CD8+ T cells, or bulk PBMC T cells (not recorded which). The sequence came from a woman between 18 and 69 years old in good health.

CDR3 sequence: CATSDRGDEQFF. This chain links TRBV24-1 with TRBJ2-1; without DNA, the TCRdb call of TRBD1 cannot be checked. The CDR3 has 12 amino acids. CDR1 is KGHDR, CDR2 SFDVKD, per germline.